The 12 T cell receptor beta chains below come from one sample, sequenced in a study of shared clonotypes between healthy human individuals. TCRdb keeps only in-frame clones here, not all; method: immunoSEQ multiplex PCR. The repertoire holds hundreds of thousands of clones, with about 95% as singletons. As defined, naive CD8 cells were CD45RO-negative and positively selected for CCR7, with terminally differentiated effector memory CD45RA+ cells excluded. Sequenced: naive CD8+ T cells sorted from blood. The receptors here all came from a woman aged 30 to 39 in good health.

The chain uses TRBV5-7 and TRBJ2-3, with D perhaps matching TRBD2 (5 bases). TRBV5-7 is an ORF; its function is uncertain. This CDR3 region has 13 residues. V shed 5 bases and J shed 5 bases, with 12 bases lying between them. CDR3 nucleotide sequence: TGTGCCAGCAGATATACGGGGATAGATACGCAGTATTTT. Protein: CASRYTGIDTQYF.

This chain links TRBV9 with TRBJ1-1; D is ambiguous. Trimming cost V 3 bases and J 0 bases, with 6 bases left between them. Germline V gene sequence: CDR1 SGDLS, CDR2 YYNGEE. CDR3 length: 13 residues. CDR3 sequence (DNA): TGTGCCAGCAGCGATGATTTGAACACTGAAGCTTTCTTT. Protein: CASSDDLNTEAFF.

This chain connects TRBV5-5 to TRBJ1-5; 9 bases are shared with TRBD1. Germline V gene lookup returns CDR1 SGHKS and CDR2 YYEKEE (reference sequence). Trimming at V came to 3 bases and at J to 4 bases, leaving 5 bases not matched to a gene. The CDR3 spans 15 residues. The CDR3 here is CASSSEDRGNQPQHF. The CDR3 DNA follows: TGTGCCAGCAGCTCCGAGGACAGGGGAAATCAGCCCCAGCATTTT.

The chain carries TRBV9 and TRBJ1-3; weak D call: TRBD1 (6 bases). Germline V gene data show CDR1 as SGDLS and CDR2 as YYNGEE. The V and J ends lost 0 bases and 4 bases respectively, with 17 bases between them. The CDR3 spans 17 residues. This CDR3 reads CASSVDLSGTPGNTIYF. DNA for the CDR3: TGTGCCAGCAGCGTAGACCTTTCCGGGACACCAGGAAACACCATATATTTT.

The CDR3 is CASSPSSLAANHGDQETQYF. CDR3 in DNA: TGTGCCAGCAGCCCCTCGTCCCTAGCGGCAAACCATGGGGACCAAGAGACCCAGTACTTC. The V and J genes are TRBV4-2 and TRBJ2-5, with 7 bases matching TRBD2. V trimming: 4 bases; J trimming: 0 bases; junction bases outside the gene matches: 20. In germline, CDR1 is LGHNA, CDR2 YNFKEQ. The CDR3 has 20 residues.

V usage is TRBV28 and J usage is TRBJ1-1; D uncertain. The V and J ends lost 4 bases and 3 bases respectively, with 12 bases between them. This CDR3 comprises 14 residues. Germline loops: CDR1 MDHEN, CDR2 SYDVKM. This CDR3 reads CASSSVVWHTEAFF. In nucleotides, the CDR3 is TGTGCCAGCAGTTCGGTAGTTTGGCACACTGAAGCTTTCTTT.

The V gene is TRBV14, the J gene TRBJ2-7, with 7 bases lining up with TRBD2. Germline CDR1 and CDR2: SGHDN and FVKESK. The CDR3 length is 14 residues. The V and J ends lost 8 bases and 1 base, in that order; junction bases with no gene match: 8. The DNA for the CDR3 is TGTGCCAGCGGAAAAACGGGACTATCCTACGAGCAGTACTTC. It codes for CASGKTGLSYEQYF.

This clone is a singleton in its sample. This rearrangement joins TRBV29-1 to TRBJ1-2; D might be TRBD1 (5 bases). The CDR3 consists of 14 residues. Trimming removed 2 bases at V and 5 bases at J, with 15 bases between. From germline, CDR1 is SQVTM and CDR2 ANQGSEA. The CDR3 DNA is TGCAGCGTTGAACTCGAGTGGACAAAATATGGCTACACCTTC. This translates into CSVELEWTKYGYTF.

The genes are TRBV7-7 and TRBJ2-1; 8 bases line up with TRBD1. The CDR3 has 14 residues. Trimming at V came to 0 bases and at J to 10 bases, leaving 5 bases not matched to a gene. Germline-derived CDR1 and CDR2 are SSHAT and FNYEAQ (reference sequence). The CDR3 sequence: CASSLADSGGEQFF. The CDR3 region has the DNA TGTGCCAGCAGCTTAGCCGATTCAGGGGGCGAGCAGTTCTTC.

The V call is TRBV7-2, the J call TRBJ2-7; TRBD2 might be the D (6 bases). The V and J ends lost 5 bases and 2 bases respectively, with 10 bases between them. The CDR3 runs 13 residues. The germline V gene has CDR1 SGHTA and CDR2 FQGNSA. CDR3 in amino acids: CASSQWTTYEQYF. DNA of the CDR3: TGTGCCAGCAGCCAATGGACTACCTACGAGCAGTACTTC.

The V call is TRBV7-9, the J call TRBJ2-7, with D tentatively TRBD1 (6 bases). The CDR3 totals 13 residues. V was pared by 1 base and J by 6 bases, with 10 bases between. Germline values: CDR1 SEHNR, CDR2 FQNEAQ (reference sequence). Written as DNA, the CDR3 is TGTGCCAGCAGCTTAGACAGGGACGGCGAGCAGTACTTC. Its translation: CASSLDRDGEQYF.

The rearrangement joins TRBV11-2 to TRBJ1-1; TRBD1 matches at 9 bases. There are 15 residues in the CDR3. CDR1 and CDR2 from the germline V gene are SGHAT and FQNNGV. V lost 4 bases and J lost 5; bases outside the gene matches: 8. In DNA form, the CDR3 reads TGTGCCAGCAGCTCCACAGGGGGCAGGGAAACTGAAGCTTTCTTT. It encodes CASSSTGGRETEAFF.